These 5 T cell receptor beta chains were all obtained from the same sample, sequenced in a study of CD8 T cell repertoires and HIV-1 epitope variants. The method was immunoSEQ multiplex PCR; TCRdb's version includes in-frame clones alone and lacks a portion of them. The repertoire holds around 5,800 clones, with about three fifths as singletons. No antigen is known for these receptors. The specimen was cultured CD8+ T cells derived from PBMCs. The receptors were sampled from a male donor with HIV.

V usage is TRBV19 and J usage is TRBJ2-1; D is perhaps TRBD1 or TRBD2 (5 bases each). Trimming took 0 bases from V and 7 from J, leaving 13 bases between them. Per germline, CDR1 LNHDA and CDR2 SQIVND (reference sequence). This CDR3 is 15 amino acids long. The CDR3 reads CASSIDRGLRNEQFF. Written as DNA, the CDR3 is TGTGCCAGTAGTATAGATCGGGGCCTGAGGAATGAGCAGTTCTTC.

This clone occurred a few times. V usage is TRBV9 and J usage is TRBJ1-2, with D uncertain. CDR1 SGDLS and CDR2 YYNGEE come from the germline V gene. Trimming took off 3 bases at V and 4 bases at J, with 7 bases between the two ends. This CDR3 spans 12 amino acids. The DNA for the CDR3 is TGTGCCAGCAGCGAAGGAGGCTATGGCTACACCTTC. Its translation: CASSEGGYGYTF.

This chain connects TRBV4-3 to TRBJ2-3; 9 bases are a match to TRBD2. This CDR3 contains 17 residues. CDR1 LGHNA and CDR2 YSLEER come from the germline V gene. Unmatched junction bases numbered 10, after V lost 0 bases and J lost 6 bases. The CDR3 loop is CASSQDPPSGGSDTQYF. CDR3 nucleotides: TGCGCCAGCAGCCAAGATCCCCCAAGCGGGGGGTCGGATACGCAGTATTTT.

The chain couples TRBV6-5 to TRBJ2-1; 11 bases match TRBD2. Per the germline V gene, CDR1 is MNHEY and CDR2 is SVGAGI. CDR3 length: 15 amino acids. With V trimmed by 7 bases and J by 3 bases, 5 bases remained unmatched. The CDR3 bases are TGTGCCAGCAACTTACTAGCGGGGGACTACAATGAGCAGTTCTTC. It translates to CASNLLAGDYNEQFF.

The chain combines TRBV9 with TRBJ1-1; tentatively, D is TRBD1 (6 bases). Trimming cost V 3 bases and J 8 bases, with 11 bases left between them. Germline lookup yields CDR1 SGDLS and CDR2 YYNGEE. The CDR3 runs to 12 residues. For the CDR3, the DNA is TGTGCCAGCAGCGAACAGGGTACGGAAGCTTTCTTT. Encoded protein: CASSEQGTEAFF.